This T cell receptor (beta chain) was observed in a study of blood T cell repertoires in COVID-19. Data came from immunoSEQ multiplex PCR; TCRdb stores just in-frame clones and leaves some out. The sample has 300,000 to 400,000 clones, under 95% seen once. There are 16 residues in the CDR3. The germline V gene has CDR1 SNHLY and CDR2 FYNNEI. V lost 0 bases, J lost 1 base, and 2 bases stayed unmatched. The origin of this receptor is a man aged 60 to 69 who had recovered from COVID-19. The V call is TRBV2, the J call TRBJ2-7; 11 bases agree with TRBD1. The sample taken for sequencing was PBMCs or T cells enriched from blood (not recorded which). The CDR3 DNA reads as TGTGCCAGCAGTGAAGCCCGGGACAGGGGGTCCTACGAGCAGTACTTC. Its protein is CASSEARDRGSYEQYF.